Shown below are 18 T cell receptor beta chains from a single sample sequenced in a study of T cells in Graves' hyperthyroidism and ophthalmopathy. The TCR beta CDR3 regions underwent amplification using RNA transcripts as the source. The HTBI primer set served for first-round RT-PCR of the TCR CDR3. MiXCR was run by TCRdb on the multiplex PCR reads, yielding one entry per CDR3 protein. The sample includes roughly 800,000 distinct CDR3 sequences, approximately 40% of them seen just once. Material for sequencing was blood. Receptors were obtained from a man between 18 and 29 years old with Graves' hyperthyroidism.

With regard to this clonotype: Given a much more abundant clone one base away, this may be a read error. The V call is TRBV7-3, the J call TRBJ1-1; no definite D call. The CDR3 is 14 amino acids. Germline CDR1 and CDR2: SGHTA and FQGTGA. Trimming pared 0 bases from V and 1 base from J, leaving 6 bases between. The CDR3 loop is CASSLTTTNTEAFF. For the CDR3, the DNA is TGTGCCAGCAGCTTAACCACCACGAACACTGAAGCTTTCTTT.

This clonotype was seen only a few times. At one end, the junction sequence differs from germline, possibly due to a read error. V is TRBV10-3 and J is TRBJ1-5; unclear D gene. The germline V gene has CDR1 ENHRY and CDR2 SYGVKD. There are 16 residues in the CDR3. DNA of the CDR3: TGTGCCAGCAGTGAAGAACAGCTAGGGAGCAATCAGCCCCAGCATTTT. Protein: CASSEEQLGSNQPQHF.

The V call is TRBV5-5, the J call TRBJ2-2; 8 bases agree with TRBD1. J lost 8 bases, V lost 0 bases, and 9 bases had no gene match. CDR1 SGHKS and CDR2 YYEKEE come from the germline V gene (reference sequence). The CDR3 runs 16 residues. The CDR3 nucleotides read TGTGCCAGCAGCTTGGCGGGACAGGCCATCTCGGGGGAGCTGTTTTTT. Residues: CASSLAGQAISGELFF.

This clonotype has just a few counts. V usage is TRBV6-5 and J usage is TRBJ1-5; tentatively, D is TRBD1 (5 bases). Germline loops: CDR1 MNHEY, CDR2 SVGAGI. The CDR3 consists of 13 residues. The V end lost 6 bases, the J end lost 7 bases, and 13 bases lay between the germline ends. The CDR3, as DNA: TGTGCCAGCAGATTGGACATTGGGCAGCCCCAGCATTTT. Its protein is CASRLDIGQPQHF.

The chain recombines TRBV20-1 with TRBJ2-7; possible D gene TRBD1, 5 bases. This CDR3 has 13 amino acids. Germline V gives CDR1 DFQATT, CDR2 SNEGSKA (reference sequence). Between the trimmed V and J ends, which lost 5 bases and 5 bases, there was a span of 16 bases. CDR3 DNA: TGCAGTGCTCTCCGCCGACAGACCCACGAGCAGTACTTC. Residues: CSALRRQTHEQYF.

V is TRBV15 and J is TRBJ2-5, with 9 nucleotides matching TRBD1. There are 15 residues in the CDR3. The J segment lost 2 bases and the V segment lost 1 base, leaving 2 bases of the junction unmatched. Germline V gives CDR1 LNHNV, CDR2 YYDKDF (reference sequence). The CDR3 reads CATSRGDREQETQYF. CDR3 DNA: TGTGCCACCAGCAGAGGGGACAGGGAACAAGAGACCCAGTACTTC.

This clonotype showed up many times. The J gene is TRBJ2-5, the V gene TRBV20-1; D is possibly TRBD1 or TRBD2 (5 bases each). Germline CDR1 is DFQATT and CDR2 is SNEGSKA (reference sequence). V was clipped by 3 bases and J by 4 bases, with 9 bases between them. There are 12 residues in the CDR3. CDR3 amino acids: CSASGTVETQYF. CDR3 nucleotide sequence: TGCAGTGCTAGCGGGACCGTAGAGACCCAGTACTTC.

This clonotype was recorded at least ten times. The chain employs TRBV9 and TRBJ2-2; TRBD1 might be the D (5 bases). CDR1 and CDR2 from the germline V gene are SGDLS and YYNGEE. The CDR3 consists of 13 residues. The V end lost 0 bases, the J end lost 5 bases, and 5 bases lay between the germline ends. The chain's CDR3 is CASSVAGTGELFF. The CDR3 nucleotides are TGTGCCAGCAGCGTAGCAGGGACCGGGGAGCTGTTTTTT.

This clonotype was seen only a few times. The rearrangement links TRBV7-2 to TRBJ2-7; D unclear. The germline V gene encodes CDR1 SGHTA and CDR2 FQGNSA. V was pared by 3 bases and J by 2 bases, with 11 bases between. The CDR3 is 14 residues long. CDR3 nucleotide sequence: TGTGCCAGCAGCTTTGACCGCCTTCCCTACGAGCAGTACTTC. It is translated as CASSFDRLPYEQYF.

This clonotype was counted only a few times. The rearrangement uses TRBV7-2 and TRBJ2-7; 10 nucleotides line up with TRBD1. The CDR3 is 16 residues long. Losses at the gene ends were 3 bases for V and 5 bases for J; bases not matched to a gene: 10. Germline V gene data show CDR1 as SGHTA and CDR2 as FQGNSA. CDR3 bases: TGTGCCAGCAGCTTGCAATGGACAGGGGGTAGGGACGAGCAGTACTTC. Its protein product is CASSLQWTGGRDEQYF.

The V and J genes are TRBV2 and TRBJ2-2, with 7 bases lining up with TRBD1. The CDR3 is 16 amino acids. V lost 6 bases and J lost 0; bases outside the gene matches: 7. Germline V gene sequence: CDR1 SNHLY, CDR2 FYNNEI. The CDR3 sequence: CASRERQGANTGELFF. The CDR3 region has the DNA TGTGCCAGCAGGGAGCGACAGGGCGCGAACACCGGGGAGCTGTTTTTT.

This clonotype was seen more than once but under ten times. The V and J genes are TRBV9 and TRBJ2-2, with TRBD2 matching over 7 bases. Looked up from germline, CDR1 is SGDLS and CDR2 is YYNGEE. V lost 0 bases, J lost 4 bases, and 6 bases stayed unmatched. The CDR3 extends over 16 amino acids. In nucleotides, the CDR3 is TGTGCCAGCAGCGTAGCAGCGGGGATAGCCACCGGGGAGCTGTTTTTT. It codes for CASSVAAGIATGELFF.

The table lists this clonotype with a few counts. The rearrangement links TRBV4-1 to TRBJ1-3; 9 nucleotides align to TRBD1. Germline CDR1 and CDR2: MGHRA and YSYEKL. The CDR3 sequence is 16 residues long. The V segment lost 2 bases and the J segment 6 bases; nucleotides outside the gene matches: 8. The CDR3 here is CASSQRGDRVANTIYF. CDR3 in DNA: TGCGCCAGCAGCCAACGGGGGGACAGGGTGGCAAACACCATATATTTT.

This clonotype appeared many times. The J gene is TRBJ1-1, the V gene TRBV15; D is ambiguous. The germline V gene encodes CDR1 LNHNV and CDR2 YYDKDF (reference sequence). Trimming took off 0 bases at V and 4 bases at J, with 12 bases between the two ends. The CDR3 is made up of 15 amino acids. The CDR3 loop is CATSRDSAGSTEAFF. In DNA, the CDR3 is TGTGCCACCAGCAGAGATAGTGCGGGGTCCACTGAAGCTTTCTTT.

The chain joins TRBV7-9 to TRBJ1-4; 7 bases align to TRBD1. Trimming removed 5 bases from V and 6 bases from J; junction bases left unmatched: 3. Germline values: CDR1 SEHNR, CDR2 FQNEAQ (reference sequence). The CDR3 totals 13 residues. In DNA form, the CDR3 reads TGTGCCAGCAGCGCAGGACAGGATGAAAAACTGTTTTTT. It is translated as CASSAGQDEKLFF. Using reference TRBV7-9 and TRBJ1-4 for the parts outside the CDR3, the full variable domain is DTGVSQNPRHKITKRGQNVTFRCDPISEHNRLYWYRQTLGQGPEFLTYFQNEAQLEKSRLLSDRFSAERPKGSFSTLEIQRTEQGDSAMYLCASSAGQDEKLFFGSGTQLSVL.

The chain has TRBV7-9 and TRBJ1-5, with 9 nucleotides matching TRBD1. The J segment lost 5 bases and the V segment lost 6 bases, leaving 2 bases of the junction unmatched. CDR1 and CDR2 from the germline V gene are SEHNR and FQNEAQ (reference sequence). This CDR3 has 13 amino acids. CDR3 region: CASRRQGDQPQHF. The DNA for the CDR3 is TGTGCCAGCAGGCGACAGGGGGATCAGCCCCAGCATTTT.

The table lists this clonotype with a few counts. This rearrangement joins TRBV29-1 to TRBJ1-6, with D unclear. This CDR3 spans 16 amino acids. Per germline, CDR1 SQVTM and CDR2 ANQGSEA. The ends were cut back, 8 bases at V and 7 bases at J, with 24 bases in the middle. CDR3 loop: CSPRGTPIKQNSPLHF. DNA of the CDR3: TGCAGCCCCCGGGGTACTCCTATCAAGCAAAATTCACCCCTCCACTTT.

CDR3 sequence reads: CASSLPGQLLGNSPLHF. CDR3 sequence (DNA): TGTGCCAGCAGCTTACCCGGACAGCTTCTCGGCAATTCACCCCTCCACTTT. This rearrangement joins TRBV11-2 to TRBJ1-6; TRBD1 might be the D (6 bases). V lost 2 bases, J lost 7 bases, and 18 bases lay in between. Germline values: CDR1 SGHAT, CDR2 FQNNGV. The CDR3 is 17 amino acids.